The present T cell receptor beta chain was sequenced within a study of graft-versus-host responses after intestinal transplantation. Here immunoSEQ multiplex PCR was the method, and the copy in TCRdb shows in-frame clones only, minus some. The sample carries 20,000 to 25,000 clones, 85% to 90% recorded once. There are 13 residues in the CDR3. V shed 3 bases, J shed 7 bases, and the junction held 3 bases outside the gene matches. This receptor was identified in a human patient who received an intestinal transplant, so some T cells may come from the graft donor. The genes are TRBV5-7 and TRBJ2-3, with TRBD1 matching over 9 bases. Being an ORF, TRBV5-7 has a function that is uncertain. The sample here was PBMCs, taken roughly 65 days after intestinal transplantation. The CDR3 reads CASSSGTGNTQYF. The CDR3 DNA reads as TGTGCCAGCAGCTCCGGGACAGGGAATACGCAGTATTTT.